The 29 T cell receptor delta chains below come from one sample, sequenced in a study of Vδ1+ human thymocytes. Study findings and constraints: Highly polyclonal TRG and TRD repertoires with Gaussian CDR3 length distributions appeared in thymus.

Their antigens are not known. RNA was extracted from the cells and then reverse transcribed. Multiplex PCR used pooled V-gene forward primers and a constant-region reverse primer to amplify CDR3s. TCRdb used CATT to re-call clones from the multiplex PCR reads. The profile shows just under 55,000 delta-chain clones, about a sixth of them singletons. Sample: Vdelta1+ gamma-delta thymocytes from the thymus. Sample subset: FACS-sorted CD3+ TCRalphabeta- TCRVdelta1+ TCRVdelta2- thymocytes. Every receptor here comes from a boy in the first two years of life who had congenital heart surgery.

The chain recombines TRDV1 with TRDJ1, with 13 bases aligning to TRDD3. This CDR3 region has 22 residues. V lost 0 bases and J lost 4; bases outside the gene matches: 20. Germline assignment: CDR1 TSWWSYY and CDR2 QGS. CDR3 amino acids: CALGELSTYEPTGGYEDDKLIF. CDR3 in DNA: TGTGCTCTTGGGGAACTTAGCACCTACGAACCCACTGGGGGATACGAGGACGATAAACTCATCTTT.

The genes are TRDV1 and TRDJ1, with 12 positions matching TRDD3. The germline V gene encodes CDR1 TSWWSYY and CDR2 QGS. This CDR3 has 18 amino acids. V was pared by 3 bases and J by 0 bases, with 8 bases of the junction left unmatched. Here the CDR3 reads CALGDGVYWGIHTDKLIF. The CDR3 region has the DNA TGTGCTCTTGGGGATGGTGTGTACTGGGGGATACACACCGATAAACTCATCTTT.

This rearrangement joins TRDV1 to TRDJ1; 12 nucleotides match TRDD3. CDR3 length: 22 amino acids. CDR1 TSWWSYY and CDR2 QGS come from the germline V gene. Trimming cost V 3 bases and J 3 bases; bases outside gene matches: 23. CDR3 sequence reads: CALGECSIQTGGYWGLSDKLIF. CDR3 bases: TGTGCTCTTGGGGAGTGCTCCATACAAACTGGGGGATACTGGGGTTTGTCCGATAAACTCATCTTT.

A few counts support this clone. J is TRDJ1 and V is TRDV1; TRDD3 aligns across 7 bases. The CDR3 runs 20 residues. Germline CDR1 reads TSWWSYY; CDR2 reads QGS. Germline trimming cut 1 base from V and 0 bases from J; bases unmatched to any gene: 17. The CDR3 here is CALGEPRLGIGYPYTDKLIF. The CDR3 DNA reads TGTGCTCTTGGGGAACCCCGTTTGGGGATAGGGTACCCGTACACCGATAAACTCATCTTT.

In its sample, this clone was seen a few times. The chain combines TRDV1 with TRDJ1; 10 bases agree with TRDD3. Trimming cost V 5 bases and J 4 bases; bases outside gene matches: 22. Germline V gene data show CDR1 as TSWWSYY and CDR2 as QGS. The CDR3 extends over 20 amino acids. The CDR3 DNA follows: TGTGCTCTTGGGCATCCTTTTAAACGACTGTACTGGGGGATTAACGATAAACTCATCTTT. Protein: CALGHPFKRLYWGINDKLIF.

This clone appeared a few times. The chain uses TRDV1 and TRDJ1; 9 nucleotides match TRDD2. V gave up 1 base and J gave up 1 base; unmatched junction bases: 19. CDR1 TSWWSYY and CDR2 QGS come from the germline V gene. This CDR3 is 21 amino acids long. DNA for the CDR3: TGTGCTCTTGGGGAACAGCCTTCCTACGGGGGGCATCCCCGACGCACCGATAAACTCATCTTT. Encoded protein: CALGEQPSYGGHPRRTDKLIF.

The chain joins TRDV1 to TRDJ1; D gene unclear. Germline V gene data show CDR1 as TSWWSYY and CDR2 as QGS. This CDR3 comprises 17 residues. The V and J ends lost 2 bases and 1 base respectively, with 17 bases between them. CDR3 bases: TGTGCTCTTGGGGAAGCAGTCCCCGGTTCTGGCACCGATAAACTCATCTTT. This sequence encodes CALGEAVPGSGTDKLIF.

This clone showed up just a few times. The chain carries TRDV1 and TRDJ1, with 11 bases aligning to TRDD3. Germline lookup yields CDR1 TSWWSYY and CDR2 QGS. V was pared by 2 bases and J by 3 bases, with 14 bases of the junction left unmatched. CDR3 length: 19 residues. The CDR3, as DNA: TGTGCTCTTGGGGAAGGGACGCTCTACTGGGGGATAAGTCCCGATAAACTCATCTTT. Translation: CALGEGTLYWGISPDKLIF.

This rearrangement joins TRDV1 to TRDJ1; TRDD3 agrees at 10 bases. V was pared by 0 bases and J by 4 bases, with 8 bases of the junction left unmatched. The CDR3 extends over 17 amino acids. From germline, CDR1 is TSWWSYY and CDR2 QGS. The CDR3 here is CALGELLPGDTVDKLIF. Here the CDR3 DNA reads TGTGCTCTTGGGGAACTCTTACCGGGGGATACGGTCGATAAACTCATCTTT.

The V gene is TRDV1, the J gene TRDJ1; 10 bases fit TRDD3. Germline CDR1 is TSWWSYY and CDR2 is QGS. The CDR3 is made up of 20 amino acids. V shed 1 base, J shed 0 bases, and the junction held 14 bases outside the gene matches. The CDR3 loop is CALGERVNRYWGIDTDKLIF. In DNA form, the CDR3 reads TGTGCTCTTGGGGAACGGGTGAATAGGTACTGGGGGATTGACACCGATAAACTCATCTTT.

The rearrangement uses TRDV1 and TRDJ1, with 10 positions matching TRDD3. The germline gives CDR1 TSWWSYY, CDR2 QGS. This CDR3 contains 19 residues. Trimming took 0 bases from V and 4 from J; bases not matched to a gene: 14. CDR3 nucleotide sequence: TGTGCTCTTGGGGAACTGTACTGGGGGATCCCGGGTCGTGACGATAAACTCATCTTT. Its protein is CALGELYWGIPGRDDKLIF.

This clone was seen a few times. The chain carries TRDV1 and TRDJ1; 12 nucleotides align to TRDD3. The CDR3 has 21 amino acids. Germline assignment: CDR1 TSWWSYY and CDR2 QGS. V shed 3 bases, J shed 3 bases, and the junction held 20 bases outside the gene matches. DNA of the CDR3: TGTGCTCTTGGGGACTGGGAGAGGGGTCCTCTGGGGGATACGCACCCCGATAAACTCATCTTT. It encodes CALGDWERGPLGDTHPDKLIF.

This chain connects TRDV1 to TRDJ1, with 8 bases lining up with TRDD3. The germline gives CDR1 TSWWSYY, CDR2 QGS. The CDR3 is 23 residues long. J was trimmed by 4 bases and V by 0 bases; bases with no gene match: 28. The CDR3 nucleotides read TGTGCTCTTGGGGAACTATCCAGCTCCTACTTTCGTACTGGGGGCCCGGGGGTCGATAAACTCATCTTT. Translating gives CALGELSSSYFRTGGPGVDKLIF.

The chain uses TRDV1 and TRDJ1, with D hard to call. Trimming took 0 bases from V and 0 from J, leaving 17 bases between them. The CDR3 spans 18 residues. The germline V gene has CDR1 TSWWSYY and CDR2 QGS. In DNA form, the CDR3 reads TGTGCTCTTGGGGAACTATCCGAACGGCTGACGTACACCGATAAACTCATCTTT. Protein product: CALGELSERLTYTDKLIF.

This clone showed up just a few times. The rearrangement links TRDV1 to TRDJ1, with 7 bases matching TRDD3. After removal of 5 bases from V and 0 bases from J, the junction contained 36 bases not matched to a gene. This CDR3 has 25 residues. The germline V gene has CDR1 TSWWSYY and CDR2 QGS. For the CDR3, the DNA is TGTGCTCTTGGGACCTCTTTGCCTACCTACCCTCCACTGGGGATCCACGGATGGGACACCGATAAACTCATCTTT. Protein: CALGTSLPTYPPLGIHGWDTDKLIF.

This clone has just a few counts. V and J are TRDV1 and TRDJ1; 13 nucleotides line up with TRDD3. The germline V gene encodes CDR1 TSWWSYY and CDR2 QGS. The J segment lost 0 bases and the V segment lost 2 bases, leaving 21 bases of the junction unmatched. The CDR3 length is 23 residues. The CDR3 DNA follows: TGTGCTCTTGGGGAAGGCCTTCCTACGGAGTACTGGGGGATACGCCGGTACACCGATAAACTCATCTTT. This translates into CALGEGLPTEYWGIRRYTDKLIF.

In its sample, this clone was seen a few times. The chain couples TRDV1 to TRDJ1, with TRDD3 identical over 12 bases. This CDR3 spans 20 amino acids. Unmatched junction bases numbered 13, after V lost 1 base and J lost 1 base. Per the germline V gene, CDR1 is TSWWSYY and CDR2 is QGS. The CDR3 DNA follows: TGTGCTCTTGGGGAACAATGGGCAGTGGGCTGGGGGATACGCACCGATAAACTCATCTTT. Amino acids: CALGEQWAVGWGIRTDKLIF.

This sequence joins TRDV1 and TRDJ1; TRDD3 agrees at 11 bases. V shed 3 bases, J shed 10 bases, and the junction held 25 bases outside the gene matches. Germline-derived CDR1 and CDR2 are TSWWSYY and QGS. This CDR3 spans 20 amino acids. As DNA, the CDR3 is TGTGCTCTTGGGGACGCCACCCGGCTCCTTCTAACTGGGGGATATCGGAGACTCATCTTT. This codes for CALGDATRLLLTGGYRRLIF.

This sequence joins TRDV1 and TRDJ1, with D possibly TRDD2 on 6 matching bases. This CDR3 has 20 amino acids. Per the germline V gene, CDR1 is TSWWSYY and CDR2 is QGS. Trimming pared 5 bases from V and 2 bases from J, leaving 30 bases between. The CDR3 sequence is CALGTFQPSGPREKTDKLIF. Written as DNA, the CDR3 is TGTGCTCTTGGGACCTTCCAACCCAGTGGACCACGGGAGAAGACCGATAAACTCATCTTT.

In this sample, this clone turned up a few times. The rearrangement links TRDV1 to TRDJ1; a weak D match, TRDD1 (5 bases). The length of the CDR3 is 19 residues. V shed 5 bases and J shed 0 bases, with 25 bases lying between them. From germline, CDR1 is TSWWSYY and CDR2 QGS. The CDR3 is CALGREIQFGLSDTDKLIF. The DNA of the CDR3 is TGTGCTCTTGGGAGGGAAATCCAGTTTGGGCTCTCTGACACCGATAAACTCATCTTT.

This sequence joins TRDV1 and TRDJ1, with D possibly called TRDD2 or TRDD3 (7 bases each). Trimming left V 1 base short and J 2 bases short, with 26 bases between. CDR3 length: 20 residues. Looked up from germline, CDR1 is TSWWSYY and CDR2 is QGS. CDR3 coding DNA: TGTGCTCTTGGGGAACCGGGCCTTCCTCCTTATCTGGGGGTGACCGATAAACTCATCTTT. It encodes CALGEPGLPPYLGVTDKLIF.

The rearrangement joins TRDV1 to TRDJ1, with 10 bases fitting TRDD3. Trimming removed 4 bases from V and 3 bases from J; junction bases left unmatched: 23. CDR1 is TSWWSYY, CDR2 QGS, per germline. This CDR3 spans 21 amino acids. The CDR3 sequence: CALGAPLLTWGILLGADKLIF. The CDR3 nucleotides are TGTGCTCTTGGGGCCCCCCTTCTCACTTGGGGGATACTCCTAGGCGCCGATAAACTCATCTTT.

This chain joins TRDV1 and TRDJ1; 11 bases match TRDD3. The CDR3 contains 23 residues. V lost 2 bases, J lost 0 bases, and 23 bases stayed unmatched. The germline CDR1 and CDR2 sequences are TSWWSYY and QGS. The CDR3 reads CALGECWPSYIGGYARHTDKLIF. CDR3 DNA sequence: TGTGCTCTTGGGGAATGTTGGCCTTCCTACATTGGGGGATACGCGAGGCACACCGATAAACTCATCTTT.

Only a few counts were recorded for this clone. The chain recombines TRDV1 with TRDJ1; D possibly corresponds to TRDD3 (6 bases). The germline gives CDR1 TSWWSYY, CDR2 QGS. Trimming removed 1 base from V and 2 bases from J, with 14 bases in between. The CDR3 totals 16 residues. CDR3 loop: CALGERGYWVTDKLIF. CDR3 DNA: TGTGCTCTTGGGGAACGGGGGTACTGGGTTACCGATAAACTCATCTTT.

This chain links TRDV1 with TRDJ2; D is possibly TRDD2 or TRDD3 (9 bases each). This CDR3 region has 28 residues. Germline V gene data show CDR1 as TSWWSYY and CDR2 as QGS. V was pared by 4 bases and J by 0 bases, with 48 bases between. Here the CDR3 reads CALGGTKEGPSYHAGDTNSQALTAQLFF. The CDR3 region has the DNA TGTGCTCTTGGGGGTACTAAGGAAGGACCTTCCTACCATGCGGGGGATACTAATTCCCAGGCTTTGACAGCACAACTCTTCTTT.

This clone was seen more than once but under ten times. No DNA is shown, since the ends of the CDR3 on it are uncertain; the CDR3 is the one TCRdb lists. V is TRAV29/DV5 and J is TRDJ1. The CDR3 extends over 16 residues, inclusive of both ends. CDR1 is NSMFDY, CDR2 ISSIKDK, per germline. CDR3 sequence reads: CSVLLCSKQHTDKLIF.

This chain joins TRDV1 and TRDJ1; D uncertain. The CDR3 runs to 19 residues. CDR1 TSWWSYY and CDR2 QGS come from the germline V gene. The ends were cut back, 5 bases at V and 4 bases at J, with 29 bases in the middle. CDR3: CALGFLSPTRYADLDKLIF. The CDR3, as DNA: TGTGCTCTTGGGTTTCTATCCCCAACACGGTACGCTGATCTCGATAAACTCATCTTT.

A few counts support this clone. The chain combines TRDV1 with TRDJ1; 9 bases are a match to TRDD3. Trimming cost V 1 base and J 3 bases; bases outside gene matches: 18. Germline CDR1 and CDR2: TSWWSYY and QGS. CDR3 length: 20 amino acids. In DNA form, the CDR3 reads TGTGCTCTTGGGGAACAATCGCTACGAACTGGGGGACACCCACCCGATAAACTCATCTTT. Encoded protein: CALGEQSLRTGGHPPDKLIF.

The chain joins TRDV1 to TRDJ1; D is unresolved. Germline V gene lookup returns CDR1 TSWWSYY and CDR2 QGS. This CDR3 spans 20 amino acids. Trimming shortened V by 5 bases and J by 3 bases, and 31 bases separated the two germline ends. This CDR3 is CALGPRIYLHRIKGPDKLIF. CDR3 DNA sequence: TGTGCTCTTGGGCCCCGGATTTATCTCCATAGAATTAAAGGTCCCGATAAACTCATCTTT.